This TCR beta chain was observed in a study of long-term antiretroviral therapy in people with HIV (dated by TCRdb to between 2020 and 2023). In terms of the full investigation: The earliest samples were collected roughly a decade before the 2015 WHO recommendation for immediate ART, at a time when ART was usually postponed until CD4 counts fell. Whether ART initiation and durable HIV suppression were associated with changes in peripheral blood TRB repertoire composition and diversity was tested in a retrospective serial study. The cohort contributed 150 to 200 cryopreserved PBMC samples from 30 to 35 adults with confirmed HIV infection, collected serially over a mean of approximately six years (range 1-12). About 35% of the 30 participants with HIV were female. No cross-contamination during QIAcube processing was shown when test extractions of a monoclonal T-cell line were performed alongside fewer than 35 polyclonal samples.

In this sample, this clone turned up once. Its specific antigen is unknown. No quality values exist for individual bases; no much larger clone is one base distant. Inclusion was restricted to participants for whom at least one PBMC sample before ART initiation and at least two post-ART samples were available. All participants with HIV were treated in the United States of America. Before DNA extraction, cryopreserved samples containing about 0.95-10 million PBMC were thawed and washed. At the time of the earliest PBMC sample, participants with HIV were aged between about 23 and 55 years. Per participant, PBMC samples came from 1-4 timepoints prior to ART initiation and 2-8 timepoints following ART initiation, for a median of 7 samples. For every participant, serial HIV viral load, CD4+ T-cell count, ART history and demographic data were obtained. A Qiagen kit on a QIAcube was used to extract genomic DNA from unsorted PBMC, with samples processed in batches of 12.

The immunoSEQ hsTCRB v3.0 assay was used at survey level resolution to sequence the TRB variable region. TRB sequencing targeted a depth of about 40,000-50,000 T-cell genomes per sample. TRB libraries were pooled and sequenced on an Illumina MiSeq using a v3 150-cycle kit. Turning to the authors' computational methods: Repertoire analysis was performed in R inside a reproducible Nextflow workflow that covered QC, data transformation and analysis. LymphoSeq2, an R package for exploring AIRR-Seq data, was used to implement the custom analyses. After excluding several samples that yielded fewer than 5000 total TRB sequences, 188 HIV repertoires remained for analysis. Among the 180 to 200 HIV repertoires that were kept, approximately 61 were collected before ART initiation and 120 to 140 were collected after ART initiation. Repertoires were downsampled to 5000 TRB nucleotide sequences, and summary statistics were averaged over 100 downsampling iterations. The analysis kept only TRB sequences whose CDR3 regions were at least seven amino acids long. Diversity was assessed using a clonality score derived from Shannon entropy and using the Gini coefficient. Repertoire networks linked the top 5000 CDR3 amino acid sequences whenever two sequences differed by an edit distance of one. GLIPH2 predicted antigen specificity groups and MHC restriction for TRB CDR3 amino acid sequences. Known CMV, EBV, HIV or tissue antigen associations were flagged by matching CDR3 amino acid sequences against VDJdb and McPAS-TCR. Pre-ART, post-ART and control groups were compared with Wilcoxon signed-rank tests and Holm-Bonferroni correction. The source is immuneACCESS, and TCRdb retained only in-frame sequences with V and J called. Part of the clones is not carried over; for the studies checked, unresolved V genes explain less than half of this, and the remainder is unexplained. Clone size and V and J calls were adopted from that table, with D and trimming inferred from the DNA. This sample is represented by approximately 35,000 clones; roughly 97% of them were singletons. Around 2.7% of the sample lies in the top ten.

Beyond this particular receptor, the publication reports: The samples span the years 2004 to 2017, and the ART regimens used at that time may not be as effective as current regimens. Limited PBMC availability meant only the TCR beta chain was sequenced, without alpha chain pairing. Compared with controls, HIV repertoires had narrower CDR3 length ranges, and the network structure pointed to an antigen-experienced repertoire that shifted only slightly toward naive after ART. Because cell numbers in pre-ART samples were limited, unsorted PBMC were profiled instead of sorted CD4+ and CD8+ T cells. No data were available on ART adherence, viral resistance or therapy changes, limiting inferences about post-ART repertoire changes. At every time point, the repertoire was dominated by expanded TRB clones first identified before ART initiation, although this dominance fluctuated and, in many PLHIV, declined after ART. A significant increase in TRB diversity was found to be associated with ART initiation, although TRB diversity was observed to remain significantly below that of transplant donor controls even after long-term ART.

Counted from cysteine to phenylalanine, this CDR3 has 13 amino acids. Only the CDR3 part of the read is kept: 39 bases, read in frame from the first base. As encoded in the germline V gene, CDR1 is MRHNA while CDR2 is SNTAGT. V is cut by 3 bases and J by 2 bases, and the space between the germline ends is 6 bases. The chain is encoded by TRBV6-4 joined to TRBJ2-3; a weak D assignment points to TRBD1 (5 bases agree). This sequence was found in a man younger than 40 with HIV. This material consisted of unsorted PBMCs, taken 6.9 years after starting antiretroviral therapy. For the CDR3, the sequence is CASSEGDTDTQYF. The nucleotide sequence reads TGTGCCAGCAGTGAAGGGGACACAGATACGCAGTATTTT.